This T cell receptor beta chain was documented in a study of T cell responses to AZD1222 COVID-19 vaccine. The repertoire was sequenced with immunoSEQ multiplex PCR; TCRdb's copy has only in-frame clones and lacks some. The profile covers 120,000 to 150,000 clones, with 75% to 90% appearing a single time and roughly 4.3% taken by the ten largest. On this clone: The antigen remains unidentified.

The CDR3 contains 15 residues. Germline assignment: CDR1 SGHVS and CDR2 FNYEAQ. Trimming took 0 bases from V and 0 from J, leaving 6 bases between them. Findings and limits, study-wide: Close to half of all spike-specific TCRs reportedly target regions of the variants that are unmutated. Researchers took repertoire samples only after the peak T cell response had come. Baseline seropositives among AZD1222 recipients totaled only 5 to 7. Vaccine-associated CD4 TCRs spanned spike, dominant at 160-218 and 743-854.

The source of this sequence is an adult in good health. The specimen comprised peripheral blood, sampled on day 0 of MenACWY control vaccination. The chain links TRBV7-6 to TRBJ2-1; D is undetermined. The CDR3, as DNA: TGTGCCAGCAGCTTAGCCTGGGGCTCCTACAATGAGCAGTTCTTC. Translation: CASSLAWGSYNEQFF.